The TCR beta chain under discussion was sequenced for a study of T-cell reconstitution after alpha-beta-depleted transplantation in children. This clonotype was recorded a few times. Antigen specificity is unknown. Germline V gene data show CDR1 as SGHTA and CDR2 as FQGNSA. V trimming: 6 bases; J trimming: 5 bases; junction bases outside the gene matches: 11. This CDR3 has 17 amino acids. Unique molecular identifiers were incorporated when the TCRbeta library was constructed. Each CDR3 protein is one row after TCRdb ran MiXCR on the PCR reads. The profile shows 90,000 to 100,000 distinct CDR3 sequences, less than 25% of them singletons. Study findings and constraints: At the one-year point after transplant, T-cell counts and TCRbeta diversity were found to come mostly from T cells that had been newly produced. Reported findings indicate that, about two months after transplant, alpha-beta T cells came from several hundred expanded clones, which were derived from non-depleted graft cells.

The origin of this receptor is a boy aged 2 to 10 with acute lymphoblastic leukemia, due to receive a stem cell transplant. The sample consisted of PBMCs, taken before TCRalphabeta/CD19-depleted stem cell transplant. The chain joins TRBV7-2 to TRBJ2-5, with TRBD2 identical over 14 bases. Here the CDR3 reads CASSLGGTSGSRETQYF. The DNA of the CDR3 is TGTGCCAGCAGTCTTGGGGGGACTAGCGGGAGTCGGGAGACCCAGTACTTC. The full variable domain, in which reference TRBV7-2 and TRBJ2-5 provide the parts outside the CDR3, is GAGVSQSPSNKVTEKGKDVELRCDPISGHTALYWYRQSLGQGLEFLIYFQGNSAPDKSGLPSDRFSAERTGGSVSTLTIQRTQQEDSAVYLCASSLGGTSGSRETQYFGPGTRLLVL.